This T cell receptor (beta chain) was identified during a study of blood T cell repertoires in COVID-19 (dated by TCRdb to the early 2020s). Describing the broader study: Samples covering the acute and convalescent phases of COVID-19 were provided by collaborators in the United States, Italy and Spain. Samples came from the ongoing ImmuneRACE study (first 160 participants) plus 1,254 subjects from 6 global collaborators. Subjects who had been exposed to COVID-19, were actively infected with it, or had recovered from it provided the deeply sampled blood TCRbeta repertoires that made up the dataset. The material from the prospective study consisted of cDNA or gDNA derived from T cells, B-cell-depleted T cells, or PBMCs. Where HLA class I and class II types were available, the types were taken from metadata supplied by the sample provider, not from assay-based typing. A freely available public database, intended as a resource for researchers studying the immune response to SARS-CoV-2, is where the repertoires were released. Sample metadata almost always included a de-identified subject ID, COVID-19 status, age in years and sex.

TCRbeta CDR3 regions were amplified from genomic DNA by means of the immunoSEQ Assay, a bias-controlled multiplex PCR. Per the source publication's procedure: Nucleated cell counts per sample were estimated from amplification of reference gene primers within the assay. Sequence reads were collapsed and filtered to measure the absolute abundance of every unique TCRbeta CDR3 rearrangement. For each sample, productive Simpson clonality was calculated as the square root of Simpson's diversity index across productive rearrangements. The source is immuneACCESS, and TCRdb retained only in-frame sequences with V and J called. Part of the clones is not carried over; for the studies checked, unresolved V genes explain less than half of this, and the remainder is unexplained. V and J calls and clone size come straight from that table; D and trimming were deduced from the DNA. This sample has 250,000 to 300,000 clones in its table, and around nine tenths of those were observed once. The top ten clonotypes cover less than 15% of the sample.

Remarks on this clone: This clone's antigen is unknown. Per-base quality was not reported, and no clone a single base away is much larger than it.

The CDR3 goes from the cysteine to the phenylalanine over 13 residues. Only the CDR3 region is kept as DNA, spanning 39 bases read in frame from base 1. Trimmed from V: 6 bases; trimmed from J: 12 bases; junction bases lacking a gene match: 7. One collaborating source in Seattle enrolled patients while the patients were actively infected and followed the patients over time throughout the course of disease. Each collaborating institution followed its own protocols to collect whole blood in K2EDTA tubes. For TCRbeta analysis, collaborators shipped samples as frozen whole blood, isolated PBMCs, or DNA extracted from either of those sample types. What the study reported, not specific to this receptor: How much clinical and demographic metadata was included differed by source and by participant, and the metadata was provided uncurated.

The sequencing sample was made of peripheral blood. This TCR was recovered from a woman aged 70-85 years with COVID-19, enrolled during active disease. This chain is built from TRBV12-3 or TRBV12-4 and TRBJ2-3; TRBD2 matches 12 bases in the middle. The DNA reads TGTGCCAGCAGCTCCGGACTAGCGGGGAATCAGTATTTT. Its protein is CASSSGLAGNQYF.